This is a list of T cell receptor beta chains from one sample in a study of blood T cells in healthy people across ages. TCRdb itself ran the 5' RACE reads through MiXCR, one entry per CDR3 protein. This sample has roughly 410,000 distinct CDR3 sequences, with more than 45% found just once. The sequencing input was blood. These receptors originate from a man in his fifties or sixties in good health. Each CDR3 is given with its conserved first and last residue. The order of the fields is J gene, V gene, D gene, clone size, CDR3 protein, CDR3 DNA. The D gene is left open where the match is weak. Some rows have no size entry. The others give once, few or many, or a class for an expanded clone.

TRBJ2-7 | TRBV4-2 | TRBD2 | - | CASSKQGLAGGGSYEQYF | TGTGCCAGCAGCAAACAGGGACTAGCGGGGGGGGGCTCCTACGAGCAGTACTTC
TRBJ2-7 | TRBV7-8 | - | - | CASSLSTGSGYEQYF | TGTGCCAGCAGCTTAAGCACGGGATCAGGGTACGAGCAGTACTTC
TRBJ2-3 | TRBV28 | TRBD2 | - | CASRTGGPGTDTQYF | TGTGCCAGCAGAACGGGGGGGCCGGGCACAGATACGCAGTATTTT
TRBJ2-1 | TRBV20-1 | - | once | CSARGPLRDRQFF | TGCAGTGCTAGAGGGCCCTTACGGGATCGGCAGTTCTTC
TRBJ1-2 | TRBV7-2 | - | few | CASSLSIGATGYTF | TGTGCCAGCAGCTTATCCATCGGGGCGACTGGCTACACCTTC
TRBJ2-5 | TRBV6-2/TRBV6-3 | TRBD2 | few | CASSLHSGSLGRNEQYF | TGTGCCAGCAGTCTACATAGCGGGAGTTTGGGTCGCAATGAGCAGTACTTC
TRBJ2-7 | TRBV6-2/TRBV6-3 | TRBD2 | - | CASSIRGTSGRGEQYF | TGTGCCAGCAGTATCCGGGGGACTAGCGGGAGGGGCGAGCAGTACTTC
TRBJ2-4 | TRBV5-1 | TRBD2 | - | CASSLGQEGREQYF | TGCGCCAGCAGCTTGGGGCAGGAAGGGAGGGAGCAGTACTTC
TRBJ2-3 | TRBV5-1 | TRBD1 | few | CASSQGQVGDTQYF | TGCGCCAGCAGCCAAGGACAGGTTGGGGATACGCAGTATTTT
TRBJ1-5 | TRBV2 | TRBD1 | - | CASSGQGTQPQHF | TGTGCCAGCAGTGGACAGGGGACTCAGCCCCAGCATTTT
TRBJ2-2 | TRBV5-1 | TRBD1 | - | CASKGQGYTGELFF | TGCGCCAGCAAAGGACAGGGGTACACCGGGGAGCTGTTTTTT
TRBJ2-3 | TRBV27 | - | - | CASTNSTDTQYF | TGTGCCAGCACGAACAGCACAGATACGCAGTATTTT
TRBJ2-6 | TRBV12-3/TRBV12-4 | - | - | CASSFSGNRAGANVLTF | TGTGCCAGCAGTTTTTCGGGTAACAGGGCTGGGGCCAACGTCCTGACTTTC
TRBJ2-7 | TRBV6-2/TRBV6-3 | TRBD1 | few | CASTKPRDSYEQYF | TGTGCCAGCACCAAGCCTAGGGACAGCTACGAGCAGTACTTC
TRBJ2-5 | TRBV3-1 | TRBD2 | many | CASSQGSFGGGPLQETQYF | TGTGCCAGCAGCCAAGGGTCATTCGGCGGGGGGCCACTCCAAGAGACCCAGTACTTC
TRBJ2-4 | TRBV6-1 | - | - | CASREQGWYIQYF | TGTGCCAGCAGGGAACAGGGATGGTACATTCAGTACTTC
TRBJ2-3 | TRBV20-1 | TRBD2 | few | CSATTSGKNTDTQYF | TGCAGTGCGACCACTAGCGGGAAGAACACAGATACGCAGTATTTT
TRBJ2-7 | TRBV2 | - | - | CASSPQRLEQYF | TGTGCCAGCAGTCCCCAGCGATTAGAGCAGTACTTC
TRBJ2-5 | TRBV29-1 | TRBD2 | - | CSGNLAGGLQETQYF | TGCAGCGGAAACCTAGCGGGGGGACTCCAAGAGACCCAGTACTTC
TRBJ2-4 | TRBV6-6 | - | once | CASSSDYKNIQYF | TGTGCCAGCAGTTCGGATTACAAAAACATTCAGTACTTC
TRBJ2-1 | TRBV9 | - | - | CASSVNPWSTTYNEQFF | TGTGCCAGCAGCGTAAATCCTTGGTCGACTACCTACAATGAGCAGTTCTTC
TRBJ2-1 | TRBV5-1 | TRBD1 | - | CASRGDSVSSYNEQFF | TGCGCCAGCAGGGGGGACAGCGTTAGCTCCTACAATGAGCAGTTCTTC
TRBJ2-3 | TRBV5-1 | TRBD2 | - | CASSLAGLRTTDTQYF | TGCGCCAGCAGCTTGGCGGGACTACGAACCACAGATACGCAGTATTTT
TRBJ2-5 | TRBV4-3 | - | - | CASSQEARAEETQYF | TGCGCCAGCAGCCAAGAGGCCCGGGCGGAAGAGACCCAGTACTTC
TRBJ2-4 | TRBV6-1 | - | - | CASSGGAGIQYF | TGTGCCAGCAGTGGTGGCGCGGGCATTCAGTACTTC
TRBJ2-1 | TRBV29-1 | - | - | CSVEVGFRDEQFF | TGCAGCGTTGAAGTGGGCTTTAGGGATGAGCAGTTCTTC
TRBJ2-4 | TRBV3-1 | - | - | CASSPQGPEGKNIQYF | TGTGCCAGCAGCCCCCAGGGTCCAGAAGGCAAAAACATTCAGTACTTC
TRBJ2-5 | TRBV6-6 | - | - | CASSPRGKETQYF | TGTGCCAGCAGTCCCCGGGGCAAAGAGACCCAGTACTTC
TRBJ2-1 | TRBV11-2 | - | - | CASSLGNGHNEQFF | TGTGCCAGCAGCTTAGGGAACGGCCACAATGAGCAGTTCTTC